This T cell receptor beta chain was sequenced in a study of T and B cells in COVID-19 patients. The CDR3 runs 16 residues. Trimming cost V 6 bases and J 2 bases; bases outside gene matches: 9. From germline, CDR1 is MNHEY and CDR2 SMNVEV (reference sequence). This clonotype is classed as medium-sized (0.01 to 0.1%). The antigen is unknown. Blood genomic DNA input for TRB amplification was roughly 250-550 ng. TRB rearrangements were amplified by multiplex PCR with BIOMED2 TRB-A/B primers. In TCRdb, the multiplex PCR reads were re-called with MiXCR into one record per CDR3 protein. The profile covers 1,300 to 1,500 distinct CDR3 sequences, with 25% to 30% appearing a single time and approximately 58% taken by the ten largest. Points from the study as a whole: At recovery TRB diversity and richness exceeded healthy donors, after highly clonal active COVID-19 repertoires. No sequencing was yet done of CD4+, regulatory or CD8+ subsets, or of SARS-CoV-2-responsive or tetramer+ sorted cells.

The clonotype comes from a human donor with active COVID-19. The sample taken for sequencing was blood. This chain joins TRBV27 and TRBJ2-2, with TRBD1 matching over 7 bases. DNA for the CDR3: TGTGCCAGCAGGAGGACAGGAGATTTTAACACCGGGGAGCTGTTTTTT. Encoded protein: CASRRTGDFNTGELFF.